The 4 T cell receptor beta chains reported below all come from one sample, sequenced in a study of T cell responses to AZD1222 COVID-19 vaccine. Libraries were prepared by immunoSEQ multiplex PCR; TCRdb keeps only in-frame clonotypes and omits some of them. The sample gives approximately 81,000 clones, 83% of which show up once; about 1.3% is in the top ten. This specimen consisted of peripheral blood, obtained 28 days after the second AZD1222 dose. Receptors were obtained from an adult who received the AZD1222 COVID-19 vaccine.

V usage is TRBV5-6 and J usage is TRBJ1-5, with 8 nucleotides matching TRBD1. The J segment lost 5 bases and the V segment lost 0 bases, leaving 7 bases of the junction unmatched. The CDR3 extends over 16 amino acids. Germline-derived CDR1 and CDR2 are SGHDT and YYEEEE. The CDR3 loop reads CASSLGPDRVDQPQHF. In nucleotides, the CDR3 is TGTGCCAGCAGCTTGGGGCCGGACAGGGTGGATCAGCCCCAGCATTTT.

J is TRBJ1-5 and V is TRBV7-2, with D possibly matching TRBD1 (6 bases). Germline CDR1 and CDR2: SGHTA and FQGNSA. Trimming removed 1 base at V and 5 bases at J, with 9 bases between. This CDR3 comprises 14 residues. The CDR3 DNA reads TGTGCCAGCAGCTTAGGCCCAGGGGATCAGCCCCAGCATTTT. Its protein is CASSLGPGDQPQHF.

This clone occurred a few times. The V gene is TRBV7-2, the J gene TRBJ2-2; D unresolved. V lost 0 bases to trimming and J lost 6 bases, with 8 bases between them. CDR1 is SGHTA and CDR2 is FQGNSA in the germline V gene. CDR3 length equals 14 residues. Here the CDR3 reads CASSLAGTPGELFF. CDR3 coding DNA: TGTGCCAGCAGCTTAGCTGGAACCCCCGGGGAGCTGTTTTTT.

The chain links TRBV9 to TRBJ2-7; 12 bases agree with TRBD2. The CDR3 has 15 amino acids. V was pared by 4 bases and J by 2 bases, with 4 bases of the junction left unmatched. Germline-derived CDR1 and CDR2 are SGDLS and YYNGEE. For the CDR3, the DNA is TGTGCCAGCAGCACGACTAGCGGGAGTGCCTACGAGCAGTACTTC. This codes for CASSTTSGSAYEQYF. Filled out from reference TRBV9 and TRBJ2-7, the complete variable domain reads DSGVTQTPKHLITATGQRVTLRCSPRSGDLSVYWYQQSLDQGLQFLIQYYNGEERAKGNILERFSAQQFPDLHSELNLSSLELGDSALYFCASSTTSGSAYEQYFGPGTRLTVT.